This TCR beta chain was found in a study of siplizumab effects on memory and regulatory T cells. Here immunoSEQ multiplex PCR was the method, and the copy in TCRdb shows in-frame clones only, minus some. The sample includes 75,000 to 100,000 clones, nearly 95% of them seen just once. Whole-study results and caveats: Proof of suppressive function in proliferating Tregs from siplizumab cultures was not established. Alloreactive sequences from unstimulated CD4+ memory cells fell significantly with siplizumab. Naive T cells were seemingly more diverse than memory cells, and major contributions to the alloresponse seemed to be made by them.

The CDR3 runs 14 residues. Trimming pared 8 bases from V and 8 bases from J, leaving 16 bases between. Germline lookup yields CDR1 MNHNY and CDR2 SVGAGI (reference sequence). To note about this clone: Its target is not known.

The chain combines TRBV6-6 with TRBJ1-6; D possibly corresponds to TRBD1 (6 bases). The clonotype was recovered from a human donor in good health. Specimen: non-Treg CD4+ T cells sorted from blood. The CDR3 protein is CASVKDSNYSPLHF. The CDR3 DNA follows: TGTGCCAGCGTTAAGGACAGTAATTATTCACCCCTCCACTTT.